One sample yielded the 6 T cell receptor beta chains listed below, sequenced in a study of T-cell reconstitution after alpha-beta-depleted transplantation in children. During its preparation, the TCRbeta library received unique molecular identifiers. TCRdb passed the PCR reads through MiXCR, listing each CDR3 protein once. The repertoire consists of approximately 120,000 distinct CDR3 sequences, with roughly 9.7% occurring once and the leading ten covering more than 20%. The sequences come from PBMCs, mostly from graft donor cells, collected 180 days after TCRalphabeta/CD19-depleted stem cell transplant. The receptors stem from a girl less than two years old who had a stem cell transplant for combined immunodeficiency, so the T cells may come from the graft donor.

In this sample, this clonotype turned up a few times. V usage is TRBV12-3 or TRBV12-4 and J usage is TRBJ2-7; 7 positions agree with TRBD2. Trimming removed 3 bases from V and 5 bases from J; junction bases left unmatched: 1. The CDR3 runs 12 residues. In DNA, the CDR3 is TGTGCCAGCAGTTTTGCGGGGGACGAGCAGTACTTC. Its translation is CASSFAGDEQYF.

This clonotype turned up a few times. This rearrangement joins TRBV6-5 to TRBJ2-4; the D call may be TRBD1 or TRBD2 (7 bases each). CDR3 length: 17 residues. The V end lost 0 bases, the J end lost 3 bases, and 15 bases lay between the germline ends. Germline CDR1 and CDR2: MNHEY and SVGAGI. The CDR3 loop is CASSYSLTGRVKNIQYF. The CDR3 nucleotides read TGTGCCAGCAGTTACTCCCTGACAGGGAGGGTCAAAAACATTCAGTACTTC.

This chain joins TRBV25-1 and TRBJ2-3; 9 nucleotides line up with TRBD1. There are 19 residues in the CDR3. Trimming cost V 0 bases and J 4 bases; bases outside gene matches: 14. Looked up from germline, CDR1 is MGHDK and CDR2 is SYGVNS. CDR3 protein: CASSEYFPQGAQGADTQYF. CDR3 DNA sequence: TGTGCCAGCAGTGAATATTTTCCACAGGGGGCGCAAGGCGCAGATACGCAGTATTTT.

The V call is TRBV10-3, the J call TRBJ2-3; TRBD1 is a possible D gene (7 bases). Germline values: CDR1 ENHRY, CDR2 SYGVKD. V was shortened by 8 bases and J by 2 bases, with 11 bases between the two germline ends. The CDR3 totals 13 residues. The CDR3 loop reads CAIAGQLTDTQYF. The CDR3 region has the DNA TGTGCCATCGCGGGACAGCTCACAGATACGCAGTATTTT.

This clonotype was observed a few times. This sequence joins TRBV11-2 and TRBJ2-5; tentatively, D is TRBD2 (6 bases). The CDR3 is 13 residues long. Germline V gene sequence: CDR1 SGHAT, CDR2 FQNNGV. The V end was cut by 1 base, the J end by 7 bases, with 10 bases between. The CDR3 DNA follows: TGTGCCAGCAGCTTAGTTGTCGGGGGGACCCAGTACTTC. It specifies CASSLVVGGTQYF.

This clonotype appeared many times. This chain links TRBV5-1 with TRBJ2-5; D is ambiguous. V dropped 0 bases and J dropped 1 base, with 7 bases sitting between them. In germline, CDR1 is SGHRS, CDR2 YFSETQ. This CDR3 is built from 14 residues. CDR3 residues: CASSLVPSQETQYF. As DNA, the CDR3 is TGCGCCAGCAGCTTGGTGCCCAGCCAAGAGACCCAGTACTTC.